The next 20 T cell receptor beta chains were all read from a single sample in a study of T cell responses to AZD1222 COVID-19 vaccine (dated by TCRdb to 2020 to 2023). Reading the label with the study, this specimen's time point is: baseline before first vaccination. Libraries were constructed by the immunoSEQ multiplex PCR assay. Imported from immuneACCESS, the table was reduced by TCRdb to in-frame sequences with V and J called. These copies leave out some clones; in studies compared against another copy, an unresolved V gene accounts for under half, and the cause of the remainder is not known. The sample contains 150,000 or so clones, more than 90% of them found a single time. Of the sample, approximately 20% is held by the ten largest clones. Sequences were derived from peripheral blood, sampled on day 0 of AZD1222 vaccination. The receptors were sampled from an adult in good health.

CDR3 loop: CASRRGNSYNSPLHF. CDR3 nucleotides: TGTGCCAGCAGGAGAGGGAACTCCTATAATTCACCCCTCCACTTT. The chain couples TRBV3-1 (or the pseudogene TRBV3-2) to TRBJ1-6; D remains unclear. This CDR3 region has 15 residues. In germline, CDR1 is LGHDT, CDR2 YNNKEL (reference sequence). Trimming cost V 6 bases and J 0 bases, with 9 bases left between them.

The V gene is TRBV7-2, the J gene TRBJ2-7; D is unclear. The CDR3 is 12 residues long. From germline, CDR1 is SGHTA and CDR2 FQGNSA. Trimming shortened V by 2 bases and J by 0 bases, and 2 bases separated the two germline ends. The CDR3 nucleotides read TGTGCCAGCAGCTTAAGCTCCTACGAGCAGTACTTC. Translating it yields CASSLSSYEQYF.

This chain connects TRBV4-1 to TRBJ2-1, with D tentatively TRBD2 (5 bases). The CDR3 is 14 residues long. The V and J ends lost 0 bases and 8 bases respectively, with 11 bases between them. Germline CDR1 is MGHRA and CDR2 is YSYEKL. The CDR3 here is CASSQDRGGYEQFF. The CDR3 bases are TGCGCCAGCAGCCAAGATCGCGGAGGCTATGAGCAGTTCTTC.

This sequence joins TRBV11-2 and TRBJ2-1; the match to TRBD2 covers 7 bases. Germline-derived CDR1 and CDR2 are SGHAT and FQNNGV. Unmatched junction bases numbered 13, after V lost 8 bases and J lost 0 bases. This CDR3 has 17 residues. CDR3 region: CASRPGGGPSSYNEQFF. The DNA for the CDR3 is TGTGCCAGCCGACCTGGCGGGGGTCCAAGCTCCTACAATGAGCAGTTCTTC.

The chain joins TRBV6-6 to TRBJ1-5, with 7 bases aligning to TRBD1. Germline assignment: CDR1 MNHNY and CDR2 SVGAGI (reference sequence). V dropped 6 bases and J dropped 2; count of bases not matched to a gene: 7. CDR3 length: 15 residues. CDR3 in DNA: TGTGCCAGCAGGCCCGACAGGGTGGGCAATCAGCCCCAGCATTTT. Protein product: CASRPDRVGNQPQHF.

In this sample, this clone turned up once. The rearrangement joins TRBV21-1 to TRBJ1-6. TRBV21-1 is reported as a pseudogene. The CDR3 has 13 residues. In nucleotides, the CDR3 is TGTGCCAGCAGCGGGGAGATTAATTCACCCCTCCACTTT. Its protein is CASSGEINSPLHF.

The J gene is TRBJ1-1, the V gene TRBV7-9; TRBD1 might be the D (6 bases). The CDR3 contains 15 residues. V lost 5 bases and J 8 bases, leaving 21 bases between the germline ends. CDR1 and CDR2 from the germline V gene are SEHNR and FQNEAQ (reference sequence). CDR3 sequence reads: CASSPSPLYGGEAFF. For the CDR3, the DNA is TGTGCCAGCAGCCCCTCTCCCCTCTACGGGGGCGAAGCTTTCTTT.

The chain carries TRBV7-9 and TRBJ1-1, with a weak D call TRBD1 (6 bases). The ends were cut back, 2 bases at V and 4 bases at J, with 8 bases in the middle. This CDR3 contains 13 residues. Germline-derived CDR1 and CDR2 are SEHNR and FQNEAQ (reference sequence). CDR3 nucleotide sequence: TGTGCCAGCAGCTTATCAGGGGCCACTGAAGCTTTCTTT. It translates to CASSLSGATEAFF.

V usage is TRBV3-1 (or the pseudogene TRBV3-2) and J usage is TRBJ1-1, with D possibly being TRBD1 (5 bases). The CDR3 consists of 15 residues. Looked up from germline, CDR1 is LGHDT and CDR2 is YNNKEL (reference sequence). Trimming took off 2 bases at V and 7 bases at J, with 17 bases between the two ends. In DNA form, the CDR3 reads TGTGCCAGCAGCCAACCCGGACCGGGACTCTATGAAGCTTTCTTT. Amino acids: CASSQPGPGLYEAFF.

The chain couples TRBV2 to TRBJ2-1; possible D gene TRBD2, 6 bases. Germline V gives CDR1 SNHLY, CDR2 FYNNEI. V was pared by 9 bases and J by 4 bases, with 16 bases between. The length of the CDR3 is 14 residues. CDR3 residues: CASSAGRSYNEQFF. The CDR3, as DNA: TGTGCCAGTTCGGCGGGACGCAGTTACAATGAGCAGTTCTTC.

The chain joins TRBV30 to TRBJ1-6; D is possibly TRBD1 (5 bases). The CDR3 runs to 15 residues. Germline CDR1 reads GTSNPN; CDR2 reads SVGIG (reference sequence). The V gene lost 8 bases and the J gene lost 0 bases, with 14 bases spanning the gap. The CDR3 loop reads CAGGWGSSYNSPLHF. DNA for the CDR3: TGTGCCGGCGGATGGGGGAGCTCCTATAATTCACCCCTCCACTTT.

The rearrangement links TRBV7-2 to TRBJ1-2, with TRBD1 matching over 8 bases. Germline V gives CDR1 SGHTA, CDR2 FQGNSA. This CDR3 region has 17 residues. With V trimmed by 7 bases and J by 4 bases, 17 bases remained unmatched. CDR3 coding DNA: TGTGCCAGCAAGTATTCCCCCGGACAGGGAGAAATCTATGGCTACACCTTC. Its translation: CASKYSPGQGEIYGYTF.

The chain joins TRBV4-3 to TRBJ1-6; D may be TRBD1 (5 bases). V dropped 4 bases and J dropped 0 bases, with 7 bases sitting between them. This CDR3 is 15 amino acids long. Germline V CDR1 and CDR2: LGHNA, YSLEER. CDR3: CASSLDSSYNSPLHF. DNA for the CDR3: TGCGCCAGCAGCCTTGACAGCTCCTATAATTCACCCCTCCACTTT.

This chain uses TRBV5-4 with TRBJ1-2, with 11 bases fitting TRBD1. V lost 2 bases, J lost 5 bases, and 5 bases stayed unmatched. The CDR3 contains 15 residues. Germline V CDR1 and CDR2: SGHNT, YYREEE (reference sequence). The CDR3 protein is CASSFRDRGTYGYTF. The CDR3 bases are TGTGCCAGCAGCTTCCGGGACAGGGGGACGTATGGCTACACCTTC.

This chain connects TRBV5-4 to TRBJ1-1; D perhaps matches TRBD1 (6 bases). The V gene's germline CDR1 is SGHNT and CDR2 YYREEE (reference sequence). The CDR3 contains 14 residues. The germline V and J ends were trimmed by 4 bases and 1 base, with 11 bases remaining between them. CDR3 amino acids: CASSTRDKNTEAFF. CDR3 DNA: TGTGCCAGCAGCACCCGGGACAAGAACACTGAAGCTTTCTTT.

The genes are TRBV7-8 and TRBJ1-3; a weak D match, TRBD1 (6 bases). This CDR3 has 15 amino acids. Germline V gene sequence: CDR1 SGHVS, CDR2 FQNEAQ. V was pared by 11 bases and J by 0 bases, with 17 bases between. CDR3 nucleotides: TGTGCCTCCGGGGACACCTCAAACTCTGGAAACACCATATATTTT. Translating gives CASGDTSNSGNTIYF.

CDR3 loop: CASSLVALGTEAFF. The CDR3 DNA follows: TGCGCCAGCAGCTTGGTCGCTCTGGGCACTGAAGCTTTCTTT. The chain employs TRBV5-1 and TRBJ1-1; D gene uncertain. Between the trimmed V and J ends, which lost 0 bases and 4 bases, there was a span of 10 bases. The germline V gene encodes CDR1 SGHRS and CDR2 YFSETQ. The CDR3 spans 14 residues.

The CDR3 here is CASSQEENYGYTF. The CDR3 DNA is TGCGCCAGCAGCCAAGAGGAGAACTATGGCTACACCTTC. The chain is built from TRBV4-3 and TRBJ1-2; D gene unclear. CDR3 length equals 13 residues. Per germline, CDR1 LGHNA and CDR2 YSLEER. V gave up 0 bases and J gave up 2 bases, with 4 bases separating them.

The chain links TRBV7-3 to TRBJ2-5; 7 bases match TRBD1. This CDR3 has 13 amino acids. Germline assignment: CDR1 SGHTA and CDR2 FQGTGA. V lost 3 bases and J lost 6; bases outside the gene matches: 4. CDR3 residues: CASSFDREQTQYF. The DNA of the CDR3 is TGTGCCAGCAGCTTCGACAGGGAACAGACCCAGTACTTC.

V is TRBV9 and J is TRBJ2-5; 7 nucleotides line up with TRBD2. CDR1 SGDLS and CDR2 YYNGEE come from the germline V gene. This CDR3 is 15 amino acids long. V trimming: 0 bases; J trimming: 2 bases; junction bases outside the gene matches: 4. The chain's CDR3 is CASSVGGGSQETQYF. CDR3 sequence (DNA): TGTGCCAGCAGCGTAGGGGGGGGGTCTCAAGAGACCCAGTACTTC.